This T cell receptor beta chain stems from a study of shared clonotypes between healthy human individuals. Generated by immunoSEQ multiplex PCR, the TCRdb table keeps only in-frame clones and is missing some. The sample consists of about 610,000 clones, almost 97% of them appearing once. Worth noting for this clone: The antigen remains unidentified.

V shed 6 bases and J shed 5 bases, with 17 bases lying between them. Germline CDR1 and CDR2: SEHNR and FQNEAQ (reference sequence). This CDR3 has 15 residues. Overall study findings and caveats: Among non-shared clonotypes, generation probabilities were lower than among those shared by all four donors.

This receptor was identified in a woman in her twenties or thirties in good health. What was sequenced was naive CD4+ T cells sorted from blood. Sample subset: CD45RA+ positively selected. This sequence joins TRBV7-9 and TRBJ2-1; tentative D call: TRBD2 (5 bases). The chain's CDR3 is CASRQLPDGNNEQFF. Here the CDR3 DNA reads TGTGCCAGCAGACAGCTACCCGACGGGAACAATGAGCAGTTCTTC.